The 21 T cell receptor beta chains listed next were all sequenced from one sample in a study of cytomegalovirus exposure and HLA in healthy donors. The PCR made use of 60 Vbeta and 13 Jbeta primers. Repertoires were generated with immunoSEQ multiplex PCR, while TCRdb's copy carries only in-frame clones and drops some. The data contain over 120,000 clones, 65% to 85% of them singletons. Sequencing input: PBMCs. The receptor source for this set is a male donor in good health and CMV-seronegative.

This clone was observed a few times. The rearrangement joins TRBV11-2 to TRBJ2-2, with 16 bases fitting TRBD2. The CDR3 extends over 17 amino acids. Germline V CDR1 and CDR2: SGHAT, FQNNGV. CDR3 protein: CATGTSGGAGNTGELFF. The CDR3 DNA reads TGTGCTACCGGGACTAGCGGGGGGGCGGGGAACACCGGGGAGCTGTTTTTT.

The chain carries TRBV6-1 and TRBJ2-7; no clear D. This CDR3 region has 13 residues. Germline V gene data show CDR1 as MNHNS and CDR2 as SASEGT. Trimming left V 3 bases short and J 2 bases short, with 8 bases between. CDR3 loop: CASSEATAYEQYF. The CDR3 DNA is TGTGCCAGCAGTGAGGCCACCGCCTACGAGCAGTACTTC.

CDR3 protein: CAWRGRPNTGELFF. The CDR3 DNA reads as TGTGCCTGGAGGGGGAGGCCCAACACCGGGGAGCTGTTTTTT. The chain has TRBV30 and TRBJ2-2; the D gene is possibly TRBD2 (6 bases). Trimming shortened V by 3 bases and J by 2 bases, and 10 bases separated the two germline ends. Germline V gene data show CDR1 as GTSNPN and CDR2 as SVGIG (reference sequence). The CDR3 is made up of 14 amino acids.

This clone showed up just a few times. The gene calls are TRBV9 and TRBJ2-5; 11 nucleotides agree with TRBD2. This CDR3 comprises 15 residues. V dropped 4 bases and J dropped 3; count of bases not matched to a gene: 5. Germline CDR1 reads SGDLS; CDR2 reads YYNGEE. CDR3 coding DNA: TGTGCCAGCAGCAGACCGGGACTAGCGGAAGAGACCCAGTACTTC. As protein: CASSRPGLAEETQYF.

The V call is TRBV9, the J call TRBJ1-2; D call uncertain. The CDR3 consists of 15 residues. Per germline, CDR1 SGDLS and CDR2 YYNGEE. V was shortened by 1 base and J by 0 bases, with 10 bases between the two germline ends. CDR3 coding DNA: TGTGCCAGCAGCGTATCCCCAGAGGCTAACTATGGCTACACCTTC. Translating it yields CASSVSPEANYGYTF.

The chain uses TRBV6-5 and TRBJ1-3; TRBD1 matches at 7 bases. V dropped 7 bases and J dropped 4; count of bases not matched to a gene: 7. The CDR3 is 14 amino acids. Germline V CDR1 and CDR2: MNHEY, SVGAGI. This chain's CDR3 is CASIRTGEGNTIYF. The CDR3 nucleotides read TGTGCCAGCATCCGAACAGGGGAGGGAAACACCATATATTTT.

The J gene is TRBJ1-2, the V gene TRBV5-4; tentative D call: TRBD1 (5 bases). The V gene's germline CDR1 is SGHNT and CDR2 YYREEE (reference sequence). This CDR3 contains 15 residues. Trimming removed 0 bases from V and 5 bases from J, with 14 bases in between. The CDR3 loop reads CASSLGGASVYGYTF. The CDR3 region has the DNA TGTGCCAGCAGCTTGGGCGGGGCGTCGGTTTATGGCTACACCTTC.

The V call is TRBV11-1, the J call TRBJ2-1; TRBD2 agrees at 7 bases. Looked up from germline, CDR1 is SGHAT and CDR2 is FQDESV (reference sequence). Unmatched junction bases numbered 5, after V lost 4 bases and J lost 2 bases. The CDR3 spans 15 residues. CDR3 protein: CASSWASGTYNEQFF. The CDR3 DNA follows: TGTGCCAGCAGCTGGGCTAGCGGTACCTACAATGAGCAGTTCTTC.

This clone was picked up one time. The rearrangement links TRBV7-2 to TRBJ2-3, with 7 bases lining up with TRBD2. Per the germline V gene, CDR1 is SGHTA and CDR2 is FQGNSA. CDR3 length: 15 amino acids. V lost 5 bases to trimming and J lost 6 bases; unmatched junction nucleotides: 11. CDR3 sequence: CASSRSLLARDTQYF. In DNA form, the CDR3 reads TGTGCCAGCAGCCGGTCCCTACTAGCGAGGGATACGCAGTATTTT.

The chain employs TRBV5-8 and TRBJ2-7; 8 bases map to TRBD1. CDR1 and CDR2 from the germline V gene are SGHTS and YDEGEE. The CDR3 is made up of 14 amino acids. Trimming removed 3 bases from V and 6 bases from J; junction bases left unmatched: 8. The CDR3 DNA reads TGTGCCAGCAGCTCTCGGACAGGGATCGGCGAGCAGTACTTC. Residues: CASSSRTGIGEQYF.

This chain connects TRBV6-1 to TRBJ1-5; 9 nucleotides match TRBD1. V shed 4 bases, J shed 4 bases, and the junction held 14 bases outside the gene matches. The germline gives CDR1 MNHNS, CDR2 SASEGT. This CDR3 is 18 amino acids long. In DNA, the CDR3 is TGTGCCAGCAGTGCCGACCCTTACAGGGGGCGAGGAAATCAGCCCCAGCATTTT. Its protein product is CASSADPYRGRGNQPQHF.

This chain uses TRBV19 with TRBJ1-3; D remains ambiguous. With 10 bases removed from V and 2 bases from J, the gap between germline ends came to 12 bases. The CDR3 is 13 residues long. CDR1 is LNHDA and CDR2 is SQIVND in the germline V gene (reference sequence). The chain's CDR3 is CATSRGTGNTIYF. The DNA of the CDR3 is TGTGCCACCTCTAGAGGGACTGGAAACACCATATATTTT.

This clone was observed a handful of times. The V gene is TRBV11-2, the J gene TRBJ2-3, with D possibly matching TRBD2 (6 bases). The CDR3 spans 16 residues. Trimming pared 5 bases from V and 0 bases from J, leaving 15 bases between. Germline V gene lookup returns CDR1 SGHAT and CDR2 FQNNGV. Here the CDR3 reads CASSLSGGFSTDTQYF. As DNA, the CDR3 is TGTGCCAGCAGCCTCAGCGGAGGGTTTAGCACAGATACGCAGTATTTT.

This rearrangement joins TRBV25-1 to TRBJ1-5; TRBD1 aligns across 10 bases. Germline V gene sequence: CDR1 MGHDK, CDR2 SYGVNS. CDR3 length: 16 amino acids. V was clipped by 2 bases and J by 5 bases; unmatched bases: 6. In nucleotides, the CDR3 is TGTGCCAGCAGTGAAGTGACAGGGGGCTTGGATCAGCCCCAGCATTTT. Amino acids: CASSEVTGGLDQPQHF.

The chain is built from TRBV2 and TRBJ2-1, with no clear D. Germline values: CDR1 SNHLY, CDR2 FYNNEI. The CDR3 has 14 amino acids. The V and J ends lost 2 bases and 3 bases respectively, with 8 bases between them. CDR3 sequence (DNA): TGTGCCAGCAGTGAAAAGGAGAACTACAATGAGCAGTTCTTC. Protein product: CASSEKENYNEQFF.

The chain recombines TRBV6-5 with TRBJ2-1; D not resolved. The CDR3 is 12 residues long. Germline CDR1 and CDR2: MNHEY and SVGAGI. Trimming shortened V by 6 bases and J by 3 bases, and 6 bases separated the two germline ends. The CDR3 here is CASSNYYNEQFF. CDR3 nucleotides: TGTGCCAGCAGCAACTACTACAATGAGCAGTTCTTC.

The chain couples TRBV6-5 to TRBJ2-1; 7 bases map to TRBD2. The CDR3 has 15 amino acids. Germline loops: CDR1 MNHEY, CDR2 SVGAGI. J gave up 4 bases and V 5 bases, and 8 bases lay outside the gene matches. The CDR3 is CASSVGTMPYNEQFF. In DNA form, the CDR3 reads TGTGCCAGCAGTGTCGGGACTATGCCATACAATGAGCAGTTCTTC.

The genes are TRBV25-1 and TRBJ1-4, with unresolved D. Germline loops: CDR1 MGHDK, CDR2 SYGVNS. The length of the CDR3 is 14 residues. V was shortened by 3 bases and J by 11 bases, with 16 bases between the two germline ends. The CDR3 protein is CASSDAEPFEKLFF. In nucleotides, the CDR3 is TGTGCCAGCAGTGACGCGGAGCCCTTTGAGAAACTGTTTTTT. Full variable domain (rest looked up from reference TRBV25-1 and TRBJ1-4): EADIYQTPRYLVIGTGKKITLECSQTMGHDKMYWYQQDPGMELHLIHYSYGVNSTEKGDLSSESTVSRIRTEHFPLTLESARPSHTSQYLCASSDAEPFEKLFFGSGTQLSVL.

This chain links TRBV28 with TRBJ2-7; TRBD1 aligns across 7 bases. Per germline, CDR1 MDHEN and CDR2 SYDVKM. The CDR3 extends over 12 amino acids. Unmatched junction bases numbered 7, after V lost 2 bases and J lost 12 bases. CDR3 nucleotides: TGTGCCAGCAGTTTAATTGAGGGGGCAGCGTACTTC. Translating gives CASSLIEGAAYF. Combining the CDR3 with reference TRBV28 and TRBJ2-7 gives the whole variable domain DVKVTQSSRYLVKRTGEKVFLECVQDMDHENMFWYRQDPGLGLRLIYFSYDVKMKEKGDIPEGYSVSREKKERFSLILESASTNQTSMYLCASSLIEGAAYFGPGTRLTVT.

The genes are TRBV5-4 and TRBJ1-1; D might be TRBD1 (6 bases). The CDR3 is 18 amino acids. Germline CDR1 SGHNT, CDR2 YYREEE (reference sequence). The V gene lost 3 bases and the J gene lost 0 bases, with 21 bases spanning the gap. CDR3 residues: CASSSGGGNRAMNTEAFF. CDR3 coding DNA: TGTGCCAGCAGCTCGGGGGGGGGCAATCGAGCCATGAACACTGAAGCTTTCTTT.

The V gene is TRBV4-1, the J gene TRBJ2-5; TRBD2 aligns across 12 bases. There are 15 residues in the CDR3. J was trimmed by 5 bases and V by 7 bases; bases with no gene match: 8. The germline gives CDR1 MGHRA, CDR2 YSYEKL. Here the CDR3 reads CASNPTSGGPETQYF. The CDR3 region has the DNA TGCGCCAGCAATCCAACTAGCGGGGGGCCCGAGACCCAGTACTTC.